This T cell receptor beta chain comes out of a study of blood T cell repertoires in COVID-19. Turning to the study itself: Sites across the United States, Italy and Spain contributed samples from acute and convalescent COVID-19. T cells, B-cell-depleted T cells, or PBMCs supplied cDNA or gDNA.

Per the authors' pipeline: Amplification from reference gene primers served as the basis for estimated nucleated cell counts. Sequencing used immunoSEQ multiplex PCR; TCRdb keeps in-frame clones, though not all of them. For V, J and clone size, that table is used; D and trimming come from the DNA. The table includes around 99,000 clones, less than 90% detected once. Germline values: CDR1 SGHTA, CDR2 FQGNSA. The CDR3 extends over 16 amino acids. J was trimmed by 4 bases and V by 5 bases; bases with no gene match: 9. Sequencing was performed on peripheral blood. This TCR derives from a woman aged 55-70 years with acute or convalescent COVID-19. The V and J genes are TRBV7-2 and TRBJ1-2; 11 positions agree with TRBD1. The CDR3 region has the DNA TGTGCCAGCAGCAAGGGGACAGGGGGTCTCGTCTATGGCTACACCTTC. This gives the protein CASSKGTGGLVYGYTF.